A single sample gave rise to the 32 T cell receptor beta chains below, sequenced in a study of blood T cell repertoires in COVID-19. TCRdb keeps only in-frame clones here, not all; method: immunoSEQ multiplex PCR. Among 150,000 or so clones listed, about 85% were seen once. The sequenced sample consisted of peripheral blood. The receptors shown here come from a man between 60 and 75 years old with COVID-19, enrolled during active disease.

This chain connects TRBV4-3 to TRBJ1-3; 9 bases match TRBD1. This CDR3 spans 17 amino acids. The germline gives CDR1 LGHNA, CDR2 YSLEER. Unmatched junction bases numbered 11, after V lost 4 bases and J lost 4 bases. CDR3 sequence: CASSRGGTGRSGNTIYF. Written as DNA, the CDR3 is TGCGCCAGCAGCCGTGGGGGGACAGGGCGATCGGGAAACACCATATATTTT.

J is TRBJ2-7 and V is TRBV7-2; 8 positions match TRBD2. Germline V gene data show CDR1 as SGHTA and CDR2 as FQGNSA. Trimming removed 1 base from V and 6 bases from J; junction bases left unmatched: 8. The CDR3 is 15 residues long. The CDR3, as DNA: TGTGCCAGCAGCTTAGTCATAGCGGGAATGGGCGAGCAGTACTTC. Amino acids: CASSLVIAGMGEQYF.

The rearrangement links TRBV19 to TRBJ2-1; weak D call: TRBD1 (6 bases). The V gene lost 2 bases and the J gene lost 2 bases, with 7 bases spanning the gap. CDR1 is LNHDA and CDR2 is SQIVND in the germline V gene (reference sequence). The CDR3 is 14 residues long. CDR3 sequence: CASSIQGPYNEQFF. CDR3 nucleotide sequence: TGTGCCAGTAGTATACAGGGGCCCTACAATGAGCAGTTCTTC. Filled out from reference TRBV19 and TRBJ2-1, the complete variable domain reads DGGITQSPKYLFRKEGQNVTLSCEQNLNHDAMYWYRQDPGQGLRLIYYSQIVNDFQKGDIAEGYSVSREKKESFPLTVTSAQKNPTAFYLCASSIQGPYNEQFFGPGTRLTVL.

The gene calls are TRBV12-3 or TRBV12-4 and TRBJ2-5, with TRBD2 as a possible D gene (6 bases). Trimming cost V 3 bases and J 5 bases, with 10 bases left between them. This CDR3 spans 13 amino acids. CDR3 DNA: TGTGCCAGCAGTTTCGGGGGTGAGGAGACCCAGTACTTC. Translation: CASSFGGEETQYF.

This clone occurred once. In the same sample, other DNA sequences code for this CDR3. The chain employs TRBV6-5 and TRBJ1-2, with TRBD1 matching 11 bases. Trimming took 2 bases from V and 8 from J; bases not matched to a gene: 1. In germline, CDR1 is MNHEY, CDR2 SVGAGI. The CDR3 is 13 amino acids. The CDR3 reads CASSYRTGGGYTF. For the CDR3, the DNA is TGTGCCAGCAGTTACCGGACAGGGGGCGGCTACACCTTC.

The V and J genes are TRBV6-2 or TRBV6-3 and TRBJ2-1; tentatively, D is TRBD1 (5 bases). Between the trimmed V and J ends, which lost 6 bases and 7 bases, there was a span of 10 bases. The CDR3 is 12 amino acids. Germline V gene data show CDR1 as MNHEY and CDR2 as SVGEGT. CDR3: CASSRRENEQFF. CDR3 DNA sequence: TGTGCCAGCAGCCGCAGGGAAAATGAGCAGTTCTTC.

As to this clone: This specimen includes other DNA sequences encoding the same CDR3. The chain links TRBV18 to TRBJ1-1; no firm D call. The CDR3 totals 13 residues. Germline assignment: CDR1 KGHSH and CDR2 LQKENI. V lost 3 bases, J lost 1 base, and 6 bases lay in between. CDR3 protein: CASSPTRNTEAFF. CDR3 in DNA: TGTGCCAGCTCACCTACAAGGAACACTGAAGCTTTCTTT.

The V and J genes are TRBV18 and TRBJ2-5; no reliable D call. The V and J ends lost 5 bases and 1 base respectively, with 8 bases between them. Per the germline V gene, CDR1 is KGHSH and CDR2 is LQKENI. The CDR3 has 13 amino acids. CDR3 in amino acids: CASSTGSQETQYF. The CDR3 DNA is TGTGCCAGCTCAACCGGGTCCCAAGAGACCCAGTACTTC.

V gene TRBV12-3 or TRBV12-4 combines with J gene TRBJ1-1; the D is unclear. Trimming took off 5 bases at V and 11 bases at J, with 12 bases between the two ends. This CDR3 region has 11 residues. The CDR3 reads CASSASVWAFF. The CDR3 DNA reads TGTGCCAGCAGTGCCAGTGTGTGGGCTTTCTTT.

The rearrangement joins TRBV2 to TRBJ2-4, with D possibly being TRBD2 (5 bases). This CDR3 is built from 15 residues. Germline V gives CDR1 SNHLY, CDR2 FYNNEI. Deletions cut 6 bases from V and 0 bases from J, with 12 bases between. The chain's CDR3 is CASRTGNGAKNIQYF. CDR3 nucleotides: TGTGCCAGCAGGACGGGAAATGGAGCCAAAAACATTCAGTACTTC.

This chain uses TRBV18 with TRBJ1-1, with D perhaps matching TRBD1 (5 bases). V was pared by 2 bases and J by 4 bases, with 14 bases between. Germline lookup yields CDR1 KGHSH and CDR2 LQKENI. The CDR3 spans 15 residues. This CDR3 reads CASSPTETGRTEAFF. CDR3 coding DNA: TGTGCCAGCTCACCAACCGAAACAGGTCGCACTGAAGCTTTCTTT.

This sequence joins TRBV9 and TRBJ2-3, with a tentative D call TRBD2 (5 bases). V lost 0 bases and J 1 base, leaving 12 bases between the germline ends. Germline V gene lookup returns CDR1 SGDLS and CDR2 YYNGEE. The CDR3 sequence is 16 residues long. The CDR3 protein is CASSVVGSRGTDTQYF. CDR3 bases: TGTGCCAGCAGCGTAGTCGGGTCGAGGGGCACAGATACGCAGTATTTT.

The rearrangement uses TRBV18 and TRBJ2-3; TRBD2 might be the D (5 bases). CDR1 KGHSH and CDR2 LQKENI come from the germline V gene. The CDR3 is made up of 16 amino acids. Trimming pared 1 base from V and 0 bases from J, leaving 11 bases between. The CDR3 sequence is CASSPLSLASTDTQYF. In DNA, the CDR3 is TGTGCCAGCTCACCACTATCGCTAGCTAGCACAGATACGCAGTATTTT.

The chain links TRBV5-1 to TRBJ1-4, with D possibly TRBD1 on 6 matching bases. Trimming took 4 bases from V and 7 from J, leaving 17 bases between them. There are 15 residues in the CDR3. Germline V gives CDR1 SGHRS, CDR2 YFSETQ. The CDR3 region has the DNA TGCGCCAGCAGCGAGATGGGGGCAGGGGCTGAAAAACTGTTTTTT. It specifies CASSEMGAGAEKLFF.

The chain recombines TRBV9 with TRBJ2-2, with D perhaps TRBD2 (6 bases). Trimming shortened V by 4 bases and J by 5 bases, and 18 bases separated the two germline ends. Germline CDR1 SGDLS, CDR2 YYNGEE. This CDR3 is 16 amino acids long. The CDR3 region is CASSNTGAGRTGELFF. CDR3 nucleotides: TGTGCCAGCAGCAACACGGGAGCAGGGCGTACCGGGGAGCTGTTTTTT.

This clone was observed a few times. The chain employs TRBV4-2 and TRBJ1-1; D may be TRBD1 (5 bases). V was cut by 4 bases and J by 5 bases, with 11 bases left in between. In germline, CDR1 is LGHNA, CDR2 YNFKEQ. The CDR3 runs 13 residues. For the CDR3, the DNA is TGTGCCAGCAGCCGAGGGGAGGTAACTGAAGCTTTCTTT. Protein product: CASSRGEVTEAFF.

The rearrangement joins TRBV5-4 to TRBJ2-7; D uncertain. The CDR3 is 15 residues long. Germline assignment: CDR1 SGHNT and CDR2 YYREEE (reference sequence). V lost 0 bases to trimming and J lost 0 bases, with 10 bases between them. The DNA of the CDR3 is TGTGCCAGCAGCTTGGGGCAGACAAACTCCTACGAGCAGTACTTC. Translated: CASSLGQTNSYEQYF.

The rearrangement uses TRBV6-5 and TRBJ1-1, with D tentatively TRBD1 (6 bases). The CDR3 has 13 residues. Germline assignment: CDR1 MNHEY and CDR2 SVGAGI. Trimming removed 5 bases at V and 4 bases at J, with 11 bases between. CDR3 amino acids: CASSRTGFTEAFF. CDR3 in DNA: TGTGCCAGCAGTCGTACAGGGTTCACTGAAGCTTTCTTT.

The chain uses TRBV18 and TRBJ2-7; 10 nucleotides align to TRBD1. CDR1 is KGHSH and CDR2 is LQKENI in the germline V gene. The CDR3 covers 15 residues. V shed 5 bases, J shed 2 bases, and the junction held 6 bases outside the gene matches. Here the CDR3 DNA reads TGTGCCAGCTCAGATCCCGGGACAGGGGCCTACGAGCAGTACTTC. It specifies CASSDPGTGAYEQYF.

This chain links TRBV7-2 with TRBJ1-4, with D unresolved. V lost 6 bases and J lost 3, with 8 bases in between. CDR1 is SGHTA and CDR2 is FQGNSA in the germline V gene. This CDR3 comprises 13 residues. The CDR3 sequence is CASRGQPNEKLFF. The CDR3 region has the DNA TGTGCCAGCAGGGGCCAGCCTAATGAAAAACTGTTTTTT. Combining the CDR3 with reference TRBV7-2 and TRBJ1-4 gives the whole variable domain GAGVSQSPSNKVTEKGKDVELRCDPISGHTALYWYRQSLGQGLEFLIYFQGNSAPDKSGLPSDRFSAERTGGSVSTLTIQRTQQEDSAVYLCASRGQPNEKLFFGSGTQLSVL.

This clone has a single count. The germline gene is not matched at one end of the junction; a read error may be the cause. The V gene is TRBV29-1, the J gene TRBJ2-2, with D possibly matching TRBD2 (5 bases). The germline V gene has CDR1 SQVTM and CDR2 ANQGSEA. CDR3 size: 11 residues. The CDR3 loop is CSVQQAGELFF. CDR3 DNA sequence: TGTAGCGTCCAGCAGGCCGGGGAGCTGTTTTTT.

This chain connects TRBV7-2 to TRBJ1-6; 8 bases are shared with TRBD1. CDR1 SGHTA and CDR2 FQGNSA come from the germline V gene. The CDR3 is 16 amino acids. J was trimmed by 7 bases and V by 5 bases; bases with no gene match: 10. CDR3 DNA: TGTGCCAGCAGCGTCCTTCCGGGACAGGCGAATTCACCCCTCCACTTT. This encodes CASSVLPGQANSPLHF.

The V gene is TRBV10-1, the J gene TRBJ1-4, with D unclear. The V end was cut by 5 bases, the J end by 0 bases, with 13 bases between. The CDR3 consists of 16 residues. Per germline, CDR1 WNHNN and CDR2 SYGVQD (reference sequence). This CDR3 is CASSPSHSATNEKLFF. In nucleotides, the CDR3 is TGCGCCAGCAGTCCATCCCACTCCGCAACTAATGAAAAACTGTTTTTT.

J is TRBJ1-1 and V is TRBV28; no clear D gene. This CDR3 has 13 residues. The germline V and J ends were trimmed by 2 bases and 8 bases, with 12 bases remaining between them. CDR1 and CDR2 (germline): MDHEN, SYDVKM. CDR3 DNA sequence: TGTGCCAGCAGTTTAGTACAGCCCGTGGAAGCTTTCTTT. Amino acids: CASSLVQPVEAFF.

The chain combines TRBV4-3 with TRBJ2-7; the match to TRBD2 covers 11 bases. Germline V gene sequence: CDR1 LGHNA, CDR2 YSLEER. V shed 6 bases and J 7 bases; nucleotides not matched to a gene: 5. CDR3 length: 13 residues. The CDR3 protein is CASRLAGAREQYF. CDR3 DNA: TGCGCCAGCAGACTAGCGGGAGCAAGGGAGCAGTACTTC.

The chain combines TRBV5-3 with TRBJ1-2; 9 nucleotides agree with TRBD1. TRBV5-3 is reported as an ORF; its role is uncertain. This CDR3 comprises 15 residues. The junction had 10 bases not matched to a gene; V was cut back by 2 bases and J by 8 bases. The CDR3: CARSFAGTGSPGYTF. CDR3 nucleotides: TGTGCCAGAAGCTTCGCCGGGACAGGGAGCCCCGGCTACACCTTC.

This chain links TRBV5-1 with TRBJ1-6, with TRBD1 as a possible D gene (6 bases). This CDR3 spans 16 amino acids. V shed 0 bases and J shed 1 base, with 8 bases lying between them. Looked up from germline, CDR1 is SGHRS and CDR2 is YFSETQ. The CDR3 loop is CASSLAQGSYNSPLHF. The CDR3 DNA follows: TGCGCCAGCAGCTTGGCCCAGGGGTCCTATAATTCACCCCTCCACTTT.

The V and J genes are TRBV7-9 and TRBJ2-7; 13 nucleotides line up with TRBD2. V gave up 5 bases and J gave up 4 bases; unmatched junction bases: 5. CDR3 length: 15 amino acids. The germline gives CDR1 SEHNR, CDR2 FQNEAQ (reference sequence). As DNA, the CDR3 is TGTGCCAGCAGCCCGAGGACTAGCGGGAGTTACGAGCAGTACTTC. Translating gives CASSPRTSGSYEQYF.

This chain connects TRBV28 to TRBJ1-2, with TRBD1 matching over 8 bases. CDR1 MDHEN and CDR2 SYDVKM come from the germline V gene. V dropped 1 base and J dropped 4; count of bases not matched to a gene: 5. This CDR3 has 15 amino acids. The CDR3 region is CASSLLTGDGYGYTF. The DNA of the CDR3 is TGTGCCAGCAGTTTATTGACAGGGGATGGCTATGGCTACACCTTC.

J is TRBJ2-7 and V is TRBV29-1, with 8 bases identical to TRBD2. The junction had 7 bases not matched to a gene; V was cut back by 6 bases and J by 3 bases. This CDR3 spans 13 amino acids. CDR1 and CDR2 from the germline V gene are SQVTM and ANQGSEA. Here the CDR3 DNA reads TGCAGCGTCGTAGCGGGACTCCACTACGAGCAGTACTTC. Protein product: CSVVAGLHYEQYF.

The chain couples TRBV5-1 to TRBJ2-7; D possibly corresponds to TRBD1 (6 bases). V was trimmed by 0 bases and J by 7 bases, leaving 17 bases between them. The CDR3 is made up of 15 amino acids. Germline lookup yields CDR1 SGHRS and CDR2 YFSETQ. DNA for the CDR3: TGCGCCAGCAGCTTGGTGCCAGGGGTTCCAGGAGAGCAGTACTTC. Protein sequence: CASSLVPGVPGEQYF.

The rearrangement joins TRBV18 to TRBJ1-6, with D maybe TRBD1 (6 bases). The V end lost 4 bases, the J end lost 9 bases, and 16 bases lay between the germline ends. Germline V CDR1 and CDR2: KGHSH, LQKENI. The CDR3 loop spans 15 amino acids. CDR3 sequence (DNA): TGTGCCAGCTCACGGGACGGGGGGCTCGGTTCACCCCTCCACTTT. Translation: CASSRDGGLGSPLHF.